This entry lists 13 T cell receptor beta chains sequenced from one sample in a study of blood T cell repertoires in COVID-19. Sequencing used immunoSEQ multiplex PCR; TCRdb keeps in-frame clones, though not all of them. The sample has 430,000 or so clones; roughly 89% are singletons. Sequences were obtained from peripheral blood. Every receptor here comes from a young man with COVID-19, enrolled during active disease.

The chain links TRBV14 to TRBJ2-5; D is possibly TRBD1 (5 bases). Trimming removed 3 bases from V and 4 bases from J, with 9 bases in between. This CDR3 comprises 13 residues. In germline, CDR1 is SGHDN, CDR2 FVKESK. CDR3 DNA: TGTGCCAGCAGCCAGGGCAGGGTAGAGACCCAGTACTTC. It translates to CASSQGRVETQYF.

This chain links TRBV5-4 with TRBJ2-2, with 9 nucleotides matching TRBD1. After removal of 6 bases from V and 0 bases from J, the junction contained 3 bases not matched to a gene. The CDR3 loop spans 15 amino acids. Germline CDR1 SGHNT, CDR2 YYREEE (reference sequence). CDR3 in DNA: TGTGCCAGCAAGGGACAGGGCTCGAACACCGGGGAGCTGTTTTTT. It yields the protein CASKGQGSNTGELFF.

The chain combines TRBV6-1 with TRBJ1-4; D gene ambiguous. CDR1 MNHNS and CDR2 SASEGT come from the germline V gene. The CDR3 is 15 residues long. Deletions cut 2 bases from V and 0 bases from J, with 7 bases between. CDR3 nucleotide sequence: TGTGCCAGCAGTGAACGGGTTGCAACTAATGAAAAACTGTTTTTT. Protein product: CASSERVATNEKLFF.

CDR3 DNA sequence: TGTGCCACCTCGACAGTCGATAGCAATCAGCCCCAGCATTTT. This translates into CATSTVDSNQPQHF. The chain joins TRBV10-3 to TRBJ1-5; tentatively, D is TRBD1 (5 bases). The CDR3 spans 14 residues. CDR1 ENHRY and CDR2 SYGVKD come from the germline V gene. Trimming left V 10 bases short and J 0 bases short, with 13 bases between.

The V call is TRBV5-5, the J call TRBJ2-7, with 7 bases identical to TRBD2. V shed 4 bases and J 2 bases; nucleotides not matched to a gene: 12. Germline V lookup: CDR1 SGHKS, CDR2 YYEKEE (reference sequence). This CDR3 has 16 amino acids. The CDR3 is CASSPSTSESTYEQYF. The DNA of the CDR3 is TGTGCCAGCAGCCCATCCACTAGCGAATCTACCTACGAGCAGTACTTC. Variable domain in full (rest from reference TRBV5-5 and TRBJ2-7): DAGVTQSPTHLIKTRGQQVTLRCSPISGHKSVSWYQQVLGQGPQFIFQYYEKEERGRGNFPDRFSARQFPNYSSELNVNALLLGDSALYLCASSPSTSESTYEQYFGPGTRLTVT.

About this clone itself: Other nucleotide sequences from this sample produce the same CDR3. V and J are TRBV6-2 or TRBV6-3 and TRBJ1-1; D gene unclear. Trimming cost V 1 base and J 1 base, with 4 bases left between them. The CDR3 totals 13 residues. The germline V gene encodes CDR1 MNHEY and CDR2 SVGEGT. The CDR3 sequence: CASSYFKNTEAFF. The CDR3 nucleotides are TGTGCCAGCAGTTACTTCAAGAACACTGAAGCTTTCTTT.

The V gene is TRBV7-9, the J gene TRBJ2-7; 7 nucleotides agree with TRBD2. The CDR3 is made up of 16 amino acids. The germline CDR1 and CDR2 sequences are SEHNR and FQNEAQ (reference sequence). V dropped 2 bases and J dropped 7; count of bases not matched to a gene: 14. Here the CDR3 DNA reads TGTGCCAGCAGCTTAAGGTCTAGCGGCCCCATAGGGGAGCAGTACTTC. This encodes CASSLRSSGPIGEQYF.

This clone was recorded only once. The rearrangement uses TRBV3-1 (or the pseudogene TRBV3-2) and TRBJ2-3; TRBD2 aligns across 11 bases. This CDR3 spans 15 amino acids. Unmatched junction bases numbered 4, after V lost 4 bases and J lost 4 bases. The germline CDR1 and CDR2 sequences are LGHDT and YNNKEL (reference sequence). CDR3 loop: CASSLAGGGADTQYF. CDR3 bases: TGTGCCAGCAGCCTAGCGGGAGGGGGGGCAGATACGCAGTATTTT.

The chain carries TRBV9 and TRBJ2-6; a weak D match, TRBD2 (6 bases). Deletions cut 0 bases from V and 0 bases from J, with 13 bases between. Germline assignment: CDR1 SGDLS and CDR2 YYNGEE. This CDR3 comprises 18 residues. The CDR3 bases are TGTGCCAGCAGCGTAGGGTCCCTTAGCGGCTCTGGGGCCAACGTCCTGACTTTC. Its protein product is CASSVGSLSGSGANVLTF. Using reference TRBV9 and TRBJ2-6 for the parts outside the CDR3, the full variable domain is DSGVTQTPKHLITATGQRVTLRCSPRSGDLSVYWYQQSLDQGLQFLIQYYNGEERAKGNILERFSAQQFPDLHSELNLSSLELGDSALYFCASSVGSLSGSGANVLTFGAGSRLTVL.

This clone was observed once. The chain employs TRBV5-1 and TRBJ1-2; no definite D call. The CDR3 loop spans 14 amino acids. Trimming left V 0 bases short and J 7 bases short, with 13 bases between. Per germline, CDR1 SGHRS and CDR2 YFSETQ. The CDR3 DNA reads TGCGCCAGCAGCTTGGCCCTCCAGGCGGGTGGCTACACCTTC. Translated, it gives CASSLALQAGGYTF.

The chain combines TRBV6-5 with TRBJ1-5; D is perhaps TRBD1 (6 bases). There are 14 residues in the CDR3. V was shortened by 6 bases and J by 5 bases, with 14 bases between the two germline ends. In germline, CDR1 is MNHEY, CDR2 SVGAGI. The CDR3 reads CASRPFRGDQPQHF. DNA for the CDR3: TGTGCCAGCAGGCCCTTCAGGGGCGATCAGCCCCAGCATTTT.

This clone was seen a single time. The chain employs TRBV10-1 and TRBJ2-7; TRBD2 matches 8 bases. The ends lost 0 bases at V and 4 bases at J; junction bases unmatched: 5. The CDR3 runs to 15 residues. Germline CDR1 WNHNN, CDR2 SYGVQD (reference sequence). CDR3 sequence (DNA): TGCGCCAGCAGTGAGTCGTCAGCGGGAGCGTACGAGCAGTACTTC. It translates to CASSESSAGAYEQYF.

The V gene is TRBV6-5, the J gene TRBJ2-2; D might be TRBD2 (5 bases). This CDR3 has 13 residues. V shed 6 bases and J shed 6 bases, with 11 bases lying between them. In germline, CDR1 is MNHEY, CDR2 SVGAGI. The CDR3 sequence: CASSPSGAGELFF. The CDR3 coding sequence is TGTGCCAGCAGCCCCAGCGGCGCCGGGGAGCTGTTTTTT.